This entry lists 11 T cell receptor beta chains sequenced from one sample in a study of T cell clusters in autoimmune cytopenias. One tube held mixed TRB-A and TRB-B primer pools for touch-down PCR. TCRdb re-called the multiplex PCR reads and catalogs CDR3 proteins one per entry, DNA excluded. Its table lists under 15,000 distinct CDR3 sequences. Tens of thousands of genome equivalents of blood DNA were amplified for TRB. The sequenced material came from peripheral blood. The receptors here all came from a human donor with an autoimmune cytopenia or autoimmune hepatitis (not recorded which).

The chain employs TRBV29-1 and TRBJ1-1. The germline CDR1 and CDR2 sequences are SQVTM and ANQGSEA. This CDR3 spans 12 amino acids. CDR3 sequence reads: CSVDLGSTEAFF.

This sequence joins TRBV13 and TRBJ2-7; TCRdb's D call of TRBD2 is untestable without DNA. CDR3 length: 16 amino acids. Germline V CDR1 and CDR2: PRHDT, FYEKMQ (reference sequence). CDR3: CASSRGLAGVSYEQYF. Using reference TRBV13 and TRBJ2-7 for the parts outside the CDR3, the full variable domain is AAGVIQSPRHLIKEKRETATLKCYPIPRHDTVYWYQQGPGQDPQFLISFYEKMQSDKGSIPDRFSAQQFSDYHSELNMSSLELGDSALYFCASSRGLAGVSYEQYFGPGTRLTVT.

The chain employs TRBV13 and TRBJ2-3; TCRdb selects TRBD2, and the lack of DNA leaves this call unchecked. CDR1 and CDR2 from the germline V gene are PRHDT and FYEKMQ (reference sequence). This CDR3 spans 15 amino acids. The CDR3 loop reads CASRTTSGTSDTQYF.

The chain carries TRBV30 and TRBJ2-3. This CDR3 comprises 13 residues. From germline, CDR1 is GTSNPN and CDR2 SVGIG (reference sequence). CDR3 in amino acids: CAWSVASTYTQYF. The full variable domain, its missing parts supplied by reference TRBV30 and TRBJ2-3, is SQTIHQWPATLVQPVGSPLSLECTVEGTSNPNLYWYRQAAGRGLQLLFYSVGIGQISSEVPQNLSASRPQDRQFILSSKKLLLSDSGFYLCAWSVASTYTQYFGPGTRLTVL.

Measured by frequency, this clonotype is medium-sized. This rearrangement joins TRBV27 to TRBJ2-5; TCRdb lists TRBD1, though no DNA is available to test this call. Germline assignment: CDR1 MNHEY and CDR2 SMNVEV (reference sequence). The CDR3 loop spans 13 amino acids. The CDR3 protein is CASTGPGRETQYF.

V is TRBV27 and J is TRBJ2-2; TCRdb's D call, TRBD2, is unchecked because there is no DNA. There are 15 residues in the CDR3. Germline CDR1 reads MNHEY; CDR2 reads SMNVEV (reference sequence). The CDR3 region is CASRPGLAGTGELFF.

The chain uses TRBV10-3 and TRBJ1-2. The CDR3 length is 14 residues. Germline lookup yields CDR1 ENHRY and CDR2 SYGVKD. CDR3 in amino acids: CAISESGWVGGYTF.

The CDR3 sequence: CASSPNSGSNQPQHF. This sequence joins TRBV18 and TRBJ1-5. CDR1 KGHSH and CDR2 LQKENI come from the germline V gene. The CDR3 has 15 amino acids.

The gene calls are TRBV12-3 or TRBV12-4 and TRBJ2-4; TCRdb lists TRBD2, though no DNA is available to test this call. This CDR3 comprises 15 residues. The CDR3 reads CASSVGGAWGNIQYF.

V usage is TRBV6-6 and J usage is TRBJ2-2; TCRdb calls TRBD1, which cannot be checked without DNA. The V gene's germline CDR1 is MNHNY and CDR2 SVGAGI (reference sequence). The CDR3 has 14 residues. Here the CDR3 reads CASRGLGETGELFF.

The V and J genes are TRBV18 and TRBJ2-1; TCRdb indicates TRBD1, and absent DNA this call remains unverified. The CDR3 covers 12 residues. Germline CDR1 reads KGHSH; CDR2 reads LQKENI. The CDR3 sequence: CASSRGYNEQFF.